Listed here are 10 T cell receptor beta chains from one sample, sequenced in a study of blood T cells in healthy people across ages. Using a J-beta primer mix together with a sample-barcoded 5' primer, a second PCR was run for about 6 to 12 cycles. TCRdb re-derived calls from the 5' RACE reads in MiXCR, one entry per CDR3 protein. The sample has 650,000 to 1,000,000 distinct CDR3 sequences, around 36% seen once. The specimen sequenced was blood. The receptor set was obtained from a man younger than 30 in good health.

V usage is TRBV20-1 and J usage is TRBJ2-7, with 10 bases matching TRBD2. The CDR3 is 14 residues long. Unmatched junction bases numbered 0, after V lost 1 base and J lost 0 bases. The germline CDR1 and CDR2 sequences are DFQATT and SNEGSKA (reference sequence). CDR3 nucleotide sequence: TGCAGTGCTAGAGTAGCGGGGGGCTCCTACGAGCAGTACTTC. Its translation is CSARVAGGSYEQYF.

This clonotype occurred a few times. V gene TRBV20-1 combines with J gene TRBJ1-2, with D hard to call. Deletions cut 0 bases from V and 6 bases from J, with 20 bases between. Per the germline V gene, CDR1 is DFQATT and CDR2 is SNEGSKA (reference sequence). This CDR3 comprises 16 residues. CDR3 region: CSARDGVRVGLHGYTF. The CDR3 bases are TGCAGTGCTAGAGATGGGGTGAGGGTCGGTTTGCATGGCTACACCTTC.

The chain is built from TRBV2 and TRBJ1-6; the D gene is possibly TRBD1 (5 bases). The germline CDR1 and CDR2 sequences are SNHLY and FYNNEI. Trimming left V 4 bases short and J 4 bases short, with 8 bases between. The CDR3 runs 14 residues. The CDR3 spells CASSVQGYNSPLHF. The CDR3 coding sequence is TGTGCCAGCAGTGTGCAGGGATATAATTCACCCCTCCACTTT.

This clonotype was recorded at least ten times. This chain connects TRBV12-3 or TRBV12-4 to TRBJ2-7; the match to TRBD2 covers 10 bases. The CDR3 runs 14 residues. V trimming: 3 bases; J trimming: 2 bases; junction bases outside the gene matches: 1. The DNA of the CDR3 is TGTGCCAGCAGTTTCAGCGGGGGGGCCTACGAGCAGTACTTC. Protein sequence: CASSFSGGAYEQYF.

CDR3 residues: CAISARRNEYNEQFF. DNA of the CDR3: TGTGCCATCAGCGCTCGACGGAATGAATACAATGAGCAGTTCTTC. The chain joins TRBV10-3 to TRBJ2-1; the D is unclear. Trimming pared 6 bases from V and 4 bases from J, leaving 16 bases between. This CDR3 region has 15 residues. Germline V gene lookup returns CDR1 ENHRY and CDR2 SYGVKD.

The chain couples TRBV25-1 to TRBJ1-1, with 7 nucleotides matching TRBD1. The CDR3 spans 11 residues. J gave up 10 bases and V 8 bases, and 7 bases lay outside the gene matches. Germline V gene lookup returns CDR1 MGHDK and CDR2 SYGVNS. The CDR3 nucleotides are TGTGCCAGCGGGAGACAGGGTTTAGCTTTCTTT. This sequence encodes CASGRQGLAFF.

This clonotype was seen a single time. A read error may explain this, as a much larger clone is one base away. This rearrangement joins TRBV11-1 to TRBJ2-1; TRBD2 aligns across 7 bases. The DNA end is a closer match to TRBJ2-7, so the J assignment may be wrong. The CDR3 spans 15 residues. The V gene's germline CDR1 is SGHAT and CDR2 FQDESV (reference sequence). The CDR3 is CASSLGRGLNNEQYF. The CDR3 nucleotides read TGTGCCAGCAGCTTGGGACGGGGACTAAACAATGAGCAGTACTTC.

Regarding this clonotype: This may arise from a read error, as a much more abundant clone is one base away. This rearrangement joins TRBV2 to TRBJ2-3; D gene unclear. The germline V gene encodes CDR1 SNHLY and CDR2 FYNNEI. The CDR3 runs 12 residues. The CDR3 region has the DNA TGTGCCAGCAGGGAAGGGCGCTATACGCAGTATTTT. Its protein product is CASREGRYTQYF.

The chain couples TRBV12-3 or TRBV12-4 to TRBJ1-5, with 9 bases matching TRBD1. This CDR3 comprises 16 residues. Trimming took 5 bases from V and 1 from J; bases not matched to a gene: 6. CDR3 nucleotides: TGTGCCAGCAGTCCCCACAGGGGGCAGAGCAATCAGCCCCAGCATTTT. Translated, it gives CASSPHRGQSNQPQHF.

This clonotype was counted ten times or more. The chain recombines TRBV3-1 with TRBJ2-5; D remains ambiguous. The ends were cut back, 0 bases at V and 8 bases at J, with 7 bases in the middle. This CDR3 spans 12 amino acids. The germline CDR1 and CDR2 sequences are LGHDT and YNNKEL (reference sequence). In DNA, the CDR3 is TGTGCCAGCAGCCAAGATCGCCTTACCCAGTACTTC. Its protein product is CASSQDRLTQYF.